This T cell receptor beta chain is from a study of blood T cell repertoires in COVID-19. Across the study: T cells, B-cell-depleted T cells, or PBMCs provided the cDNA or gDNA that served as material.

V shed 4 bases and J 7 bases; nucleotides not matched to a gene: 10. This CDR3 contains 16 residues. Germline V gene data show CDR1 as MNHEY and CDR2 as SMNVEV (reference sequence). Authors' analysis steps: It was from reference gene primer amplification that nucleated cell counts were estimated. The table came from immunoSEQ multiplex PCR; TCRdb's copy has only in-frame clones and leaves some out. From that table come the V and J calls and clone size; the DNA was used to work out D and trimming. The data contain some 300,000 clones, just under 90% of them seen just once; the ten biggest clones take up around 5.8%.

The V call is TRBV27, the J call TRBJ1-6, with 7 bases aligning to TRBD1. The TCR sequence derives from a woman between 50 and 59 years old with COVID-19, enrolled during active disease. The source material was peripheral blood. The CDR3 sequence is CASSSTPGGDNSPLHF. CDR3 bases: TGTGCCAGCAGTTCCACGCCAGGGGGAGACAATTCACCCCTCCACTTT.